The 17 T cell receptor beta chains listed next were all sequenced from one sample in a study of blood T cell repertoires in COVID-19. Data came from immunoSEQ multiplex PCR; TCRdb stores just in-frame clones and leaves some out. The repertoire includes about 68,000 clones, more than 60% of them detected once, and 23% sits in the top ten. Sequenced input: peripheral blood. These receptors were taken from a human donor in a cohort sampled during active COVID-19.

The chain has TRBV5-4 and TRBJ2-1; 8 bases map to TRBD1. CDR3 length equals 15 residues. Germline lookup yields CDR1 SGHNT and CDR2 YYREEE (reference sequence). V gave up 1 base and J gave up 3 bases; unmatched junction bases: 3. CDR3 amino acids: CASSLSTGGYNEQFF. The CDR3 coding sequence is TGTGCCAGCAGCTTGAGTACAGGGGGCTACAATGAGCAGTTCTTC.

As concerns this clone: The germline gene is not matched at one end of the junction; a read error may be the cause. This chain connects TRBV7-7 to TRBJ2-1; possibly TRBD1 for D (5 bases). Per germline, CDR1 SSHAT and CDR2 FNYEAQ (reference sequence). The CDR3 is made up of 13 amino acids. Here the CDR3 DNA reads TGTGCTAGCAGCCAAGGACATTTCAATGAGCAGTTCTTC. This codes for CASSQGHFNEQFF.

This clone was seen more than once but under ten times. The chain uses TRBV4-1 and TRBJ2-5; D not certain. Trimming stripped 3 bases from V and 2 bases from J, with 7 bases between. Germline V gene sequence: CDR1 MGHRA, CDR2 YSYEKL. The CDR3 runs 13 residues. In nucleotides, the CDR3 is TGCGCCAGCAGCCAGGGCTATCAAGAGACCCAGTACTTC. Its translation: CASSQGYQETQYF.

The chain recombines TRBV7-8 with TRBJ1-2, with D unresolved. V was pared by 5 bases and J by 4 bases, with 14 bases between. The CDR3 extends over 14 amino acids. Germline values: CDR1 SGHVS, CDR2 FQNEAQ. The CDR3 region has the DNA TGTGCCAGCAGCGCAACCCCTTCGGGCTATGGCTACACCTTC. Residues: CASSATPSGYGYTF.

The V and J genes are TRBV2 and TRBJ2-7; 8 nucleotides agree with TRBD2. V lost 2 bases and J lost 4; bases outside the gene matches: 7. Germline loops: CDR1 SNHLY, CDR2 FYNNEI. This CDR3 contains 15 residues. The CDR3 DNA is TGTGCCAGCAGTGAAAGGCTAGCGGGTGGATACGAGCAGTACTTC. It yields the protein CASSERLAGGYEQYF.

This chain links TRBV19 with TRBJ1-5, with unresolved D. The CDR3 has 19 amino acids. Germline lookup yields CDR1 LNHDA and CDR2 SQIVND (reference sequence). The V end lost 3 bases, the J end lost 0 bases, and 21 bases lay between the germline ends. CDR3 region: CASSIYPAGKLYSNQPQHF. CDR3 nucleotides: TGTGCCAGTAGTATTTACCCCGCCGGGAAACTCTATAGCAATCAGCCCCAGCATTTT. The whole variable domain, remainder taken from reference TRBV19 and TRBJ1-5, is DGGITQSPKYLFRKEGQNVTLSCEQNLNHDAMYWYRQDPGQGLRLIYYSQIVNDFQKGDIAEGYSVSREKKESFPLTVTSAQKNPTAFYLCASSIYPAGKLYSNQPQHFGDGTRLSIL.

The chain recombines TRBV5-4 with TRBJ2-7; 9 bases match TRBD1. There are 17 residues in the CDR3. Germline V gives CDR1 SGHNT, CDR2 YYREEE (reference sequence). V gave up 2 bases and J gave up 3 bases; unmatched junction bases: 12. The CDR3: CASSFGGSGQGYYEQYF. The CDR3 region has the DNA TGTGCCAGCAGCTTCGGAGGATCGGGACAGGGATACTACGAGCAGTACTTC. Complete variable domain (other parts from reference TRBV5-4 and TRBJ2-7): ETGVTQSPTHLIKTRGQQVTLRCSSQSGHNTVSWYQQALGQGPQFIFQYYREEENGRGNFPPRFSGLQFPNYSSELNVNALELDDSALYLCASSFGGSGQGYYEQYFGPGTRLTVT.

This clone was detected only once. The rearrangement joins TRBV27 to TRBJ1-5; D is perhaps TRBD1 (5 bases). Germline CDR1 MNHEY, CDR2 SMNVEV (reference sequence). V lost 0 bases to trimming and J lost 1 base, with 7 bases between them. The CDR3 runs 15 residues. The DNA of the CDR3 is TGTGCCAGCAGTTTATCGCAGGGCAGCAATCAGCCCCAGCATTTT. It codes for CASSLSQGSNQPQHF.

The table lists this clone with a count of one. The chain links TRBV19 to TRBJ2-2; 7 bases are a match to TRBD2. The CDR3 is made up of 15 amino acids. Per the germline V gene, CDR1 is LNHDA and CDR2 is SQIVND (reference sequence). J lost 5 bases, V lost 9 bases, and 12 bases had no gene match. In DNA, the CDR3 is TGTGCCAGCGGACTAGGACCTACGGGTACCGGGGAGCTGTTTTTT. Translating it yields CASGLGPTGTGELFF.

V gene TRBV19 combines with J gene TRBJ2-7; 12 bases agree with TRBD2. The germline V gene has CDR1 LNHDA and CDR2 SQIVND (reference sequence). CDR3 length equals 15 residues. The trim removed 6 bases at V and 6 bases at J, leaving 9 bases unmatched. CDR3 coding DNA: TGTGCCAGTAGACCAACTAGCGGGGGGCCTGGCGAGCAGTACTTC. Amino acids: CASRPTSGGPGEQYF.

The chain is built from TRBV7-2 and TRBJ2-7; 7 bases line up with TRBD1. Germline V lookup: CDR1 SGHTA, CDR2 FQGNSA. V gave up 5 bases and J gave up 4 bases; unmatched junction bases: 5. This CDR3 is built from 13 residues. The CDR3 loop reads CASSISGQYEQYF. The CDR3 region has the DNA TGTGCCAGCAGCATCTCGGGACAGTACGAGCAGTACTTC. Together with reference TRBV7-2 and TRBJ2-7, the CDR3 gives the full variable domain: GAGVSQSPSNKVTEKGKDVELRCDPISGHTALYWYRQSLGQGLEFLIYFQGNSAPDKSGLPSDRFSAERTGGSVSTLTIQRTQQEDSAVYLCASSISGQYEQYFGPGTRLTVT.

CDR3 loop: CASSPTIGQGVRNTIYF. The CDR3 coding sequence is TGTGCCAGCAGCCCGACTATCGGACAGGGCGTAAGAAACACCATATATTTT. V and J are TRBV7-2 and TRBJ1-3; TRBD1 matches 8 bases. The CDR3 runs 17 residues. J was trimmed by 5 bases and V by 5 bases; bases with no gene match: 14. From germline, CDR1 is SGHTA and CDR2 FQGNSA. Combining the CDR3 with reference TRBV7-2 and TRBJ1-3 gives the whole variable domain GAGVSQSPSNKVTEKGKDVELRCDPISGHTALYWYRQSLGQGLEFLIYFQGNSAPDKSGLPSDRFSAERTGGSVSTLTIQRTQQEDSAVYLCASSPTIGQGVRNTIYFGEGSWLTVV.

The chain employs TRBV10-3 and TRBJ2-5, with D possibly TRBD2 on 5 matching bases. This CDR3 is 13 amino acids long. The V gene lost 6 bases and the J gene lost 5 bases, with 13 bases spanning the gap. CDR1 and CDR2 from the germline V gene are ENHRY and SYGVKD. The chain's CDR3 is CAISRTPEETQYF. The CDR3 bases are TGTGCCATCAGCAGGACTCCAGAGGAGACCCAGTACTTC.

There are a few counts of this clone. The chain links TRBV11-2 to TRBJ2-7, with TRBD2 as a possible D gene (6 bases). Germline assignment: CDR1 SGHAT and CDR2 FQNNGV. The CDR3 extends over 13 amino acids. Between the trimmed V and J ends, which lost 8 bases and 0 bases, there was a span of 11 bases. DNA of the CDR3: TGTGCCAGCGGTAGACTAGACTCCTACGAGCAGTACTTC. Protein: CASGRLDSYEQYF.

The rearrangement links TRBV2 to TRBJ2-5; 10 bases are a match to TRBD2. This CDR3 has 14 amino acids. V gave up 7 bases and J gave up 4 bases; unmatched junction bases: 6. Germline V gene lookup returns CDR1 SNHLY and CDR2 FYNNEI. CDR3 coding DNA: TGTGCCAGCAACCGACTAGCGGGTCCAGAGACCCAGTACTTC. This translates into CASNRLAGPETQYF.

This clone was counted between two and nine times. This chain joins TRBV10-3 and TRBJ1-2; 8 positions agree with TRBD1. This CDR3 has 15 amino acids. With V trimmed by 0 bases and J by 6 bases, 6 bases remained unmatched. Germline-derived CDR1 and CDR2 are ENHRY and SYGVKD. The CDR3 DNA sequence: TGTGCCATCAGTGAGTCACAGGGGGGAGACCATGGCTACACCTTC. Its protein is CAISESQGGDHGYTF.

This clone turned up a few times. The rearrangement joins TRBV19 to TRBJ2-1, with TRBD1 matching 8 bases. In germline, CDR1 is LNHDA, CDR2 SQIVND (reference sequence). J lost 8 bases, V lost 4 bases, and 10 bases had no gene match. The CDR3 contains 15 residues. This chain's CDR3 is CASSTGQAAEDEQFF. CDR3 bases: TGTGCCAGTAGTACGGGACAGGCTGCGGAGGATGAGCAGTTCTTC.